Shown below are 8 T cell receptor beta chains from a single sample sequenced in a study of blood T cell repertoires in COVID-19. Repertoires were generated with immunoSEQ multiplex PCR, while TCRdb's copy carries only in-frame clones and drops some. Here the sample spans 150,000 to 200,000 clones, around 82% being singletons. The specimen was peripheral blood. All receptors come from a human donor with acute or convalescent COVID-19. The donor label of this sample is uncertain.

CDR3 in amino acids: CASSYRRGDSSYNEQFF. DNA for the CDR3: TGTGCCAGCAGCTACAGACGGGGGGATAGCTCCTACAATGAGCAGTTCTTC. The chain combines TRBV7-9 with TRBJ2-1; 7 bases map to TRBD2. CDR1 is SEHNR and CDR2 is FQNEAQ in the germline V gene (reference sequence). Losses at the gene ends were 4 bases for V and 0 bases for J; bases not matched to a gene: 9. This CDR3 contains 17 residues.

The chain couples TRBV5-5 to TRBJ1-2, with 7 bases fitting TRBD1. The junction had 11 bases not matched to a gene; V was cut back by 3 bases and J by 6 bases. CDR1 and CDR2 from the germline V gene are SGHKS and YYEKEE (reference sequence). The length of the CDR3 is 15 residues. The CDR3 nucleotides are TGTGCCAGCAGCTCCCCCAGACAGGGATGGAATGGCTACACCTTC. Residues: CASSSPRQGWNGYTF.

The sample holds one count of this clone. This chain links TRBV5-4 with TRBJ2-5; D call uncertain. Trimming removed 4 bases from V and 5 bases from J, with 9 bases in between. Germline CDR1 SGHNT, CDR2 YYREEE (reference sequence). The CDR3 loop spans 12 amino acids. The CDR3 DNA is TGTGCCAGCAGCCCCGAGTGGGAGACCCAGTACTTC. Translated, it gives CASSPEWETQYF.

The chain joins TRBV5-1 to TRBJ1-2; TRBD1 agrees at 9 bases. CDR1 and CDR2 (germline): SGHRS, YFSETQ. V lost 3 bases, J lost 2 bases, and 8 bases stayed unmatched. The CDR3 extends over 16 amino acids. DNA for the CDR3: TGCGCCAGCAGCTCGTCGGGACAGGGCAGCAACTATGGCTACACCTTC. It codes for CASSSSGQGSNYGYTF.

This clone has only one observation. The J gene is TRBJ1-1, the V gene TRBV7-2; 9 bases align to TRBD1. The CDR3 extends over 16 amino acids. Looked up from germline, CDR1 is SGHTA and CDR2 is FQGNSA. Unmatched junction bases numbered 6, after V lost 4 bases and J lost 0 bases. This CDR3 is CASSSGTGFMNTEAFF. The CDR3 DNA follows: TGTGCCAGCAGCTCCGGGACAGGGTTTATGAACACTGAAGCTTTCTTT.

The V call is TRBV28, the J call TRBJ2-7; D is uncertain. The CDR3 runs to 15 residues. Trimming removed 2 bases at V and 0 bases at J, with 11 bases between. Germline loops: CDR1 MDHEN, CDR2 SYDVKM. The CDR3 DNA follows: TGTGCCAGCAGTTTACGCGCGCTGAGCTCCTACGAGCAGTACTTC. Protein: CASSLRALSSYEQYF.

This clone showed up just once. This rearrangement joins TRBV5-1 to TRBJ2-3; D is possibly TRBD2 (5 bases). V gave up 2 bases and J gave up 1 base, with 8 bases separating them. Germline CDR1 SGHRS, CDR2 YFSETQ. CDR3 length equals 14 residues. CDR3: CASSFGLGTDTQYF. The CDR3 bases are TGCGCCAGCAGCTTCGGACTGGGCACAGATACGCAGTATTTT.

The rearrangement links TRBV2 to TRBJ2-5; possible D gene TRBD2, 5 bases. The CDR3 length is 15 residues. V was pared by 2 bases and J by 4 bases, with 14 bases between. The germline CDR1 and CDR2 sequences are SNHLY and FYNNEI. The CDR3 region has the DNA TGTGCCAGCAGTGAATTAGACTATCCGGGAGAGACCCAGTACTTC. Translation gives CASSELDYPGETQYF. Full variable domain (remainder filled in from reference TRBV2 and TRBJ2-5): EPEVTQTPSHQVTQMGQEVILRCVPISNHLYFYWYRQILGQKVEFLVSFYNNEISEKSEIFDDQFSVERPDGSNFTLKIRSTKLEDSAMYFCASSELDYPGETQYFGPGTRLLVL.